The subject of this entry is one T cell receptor (beta chain). V dropped 1 base and J dropped 0 bases, with 12 bases sitting between them. There are 16 residues in the CDR3. Germline V gene lookup returns CDR1 SGHAT and CDR2 FQNNGV. The data are from a study of technical replicates of blood from several donors. Sequencing was performed with immunoSEQ multiplex PCR; in TCRdb, only in-frame clones are kept and a portion is missing. The sample consists of about 6,900 clones, about 96% of them appearing once. Input material: PBMCs. The TCR comes from a human donor in good health. This rearrangement joins TRBV11-2 to TRBJ1-1; D is uncertain. The CDR3 DNA reads as TGTGCCAGCAGCTTAGCCCCTTCAGCGGTGAACACTGAAGCTTTCTTT. Its protein is CASSLAPSAVNTEAFF.